A selection of T cell receptor beta chains follows, all from one sample in a study of blood T cell repertoires in COVID-19. The method was immunoSEQ multiplex PCR; TCRdb's version includes in-frame clones alone and lacks a portion of them. The data contain hundreds of thousands of clones, about 89% of them singletons. Source material: PBMCs or T cells enriched from blood (not recorded which). Receptors originate from a woman aged 40-49 years who had recovered from COVID-19. CDR3s include the opening cysteine and the closing phenylalanine or tryptophan. A D gene is named only where the DNA matches it firmly. Some rows have no size entry. The others give once, few or many, or a class for an expanded clone.

clone size,D gene,V gene,J gene,CDR3 protein,CDR3 DNA
NA,TRBD1,TRBV7-2,TRBJ2-5,CASSLWGQGLGETQYF,TGTGCCAGCAGCCTATGGGGACAGGGGCTCGGAGAGACCCAGTACTTC
NA,NA,TRBV7-3,TRBJ2-2,CASSLQGFTGELFF,TGTGCCAGCAGCTTACAGGGCTTCACCGGGGAGCTGTTTTTT
NA,NA,TRBV2,TRBJ2-1,CASSPGNYNEQFF,TGTGCCAGCAGTCCCGGGAACTACAATGAGCAGTTCTTC
NA,TRBD1,TRBV18,TRBJ2-7,CASSPEGQGNYEQYF,TGTGCCAGCTCACCGGAGGGACAGGGGAATTACGAGCAGTACTTC
once,TRBD1,TRBV12-3/TRBV12-4,TRBJ1-2,CASNLGTGLGYTF,TGTGCCAGCAACCTCGGGACAGGGCTCGGCTACACCTTC
NA,NA,TRBV19,TRBJ1-2,CASRGDWGYTF,TGTGCCAGTAGAGGGGATTGGGGCTACACCTTC
NA,NA,TRBV7-2,TRBJ2-7,CASSLVSLEQYF,TGTGCCAGCAGCTTAGTGTCCCTCGAGCAGTACTTC
NA,NA,TRBV2,TRBJ1-2,CASSQNQGDGYTF,TGTGCCAGCAGCCAAAACCAGGGCGATGGCTACACCTTC
NA,NA,TRBV28,TRBJ2-1,CASSFKPGTSHYNEQFF,TGTGCCAGCAGTTTCAAACCCGGGACTTCCCACTACAATGAGCAGTTCTTC
NA,NA,TRBV28,TRBJ1-5,CASIKRGDQPQHF,TGTGCCAGCATCAAGCGGGGAGATCAGCCCCAGCATTTT
NA,NA,TRBV5-1,TRBJ2-7,CASSSRDRYEQYF,TGCGCCAGCAGCTCCCGGGATCGTTACGAGCAGTACTTC
NA,NA,TRBV15,TRBJ1-1,CATSSPGLGTEAFF,TGTGCCACCAGCAGTCCAGGGTTGGGCACTGAAGCTTTCTTT
NA,TRBD2,TRBV2,TRBJ2-2,CASSAQRGNTGELFF,TGTGCCAGCAGCGCTCAGCGGGGTAACACCGGGGAGCTGTTTTTT
NA,TRBD1,TRBV30,TRBJ2-2,CAFTTGRTGELFF,TGTGCCTTCACGACAGGGCGGACCGGGGAGCTGTTTTTT
NA,NA,TRBV29-1,TRBJ1-1,CSVIGQIDTEAFF,TGCAGCGTTATCGGACAGATCGACACTGAAGCTTTCTTT
NA,NA,TRBV27,TRBJ1-5,CASSFSTGQPQHF,TGTGCCAGCAGTTTTTCAACGGGTCAGCCCCAGCATTTT
NA,TRBD1,TRBV18,TRBJ1-2,CASSPSGQGDYGYTF,TGTGCCAGCTCACCGTCGGGACAGGGTGACTATGGCTACACCTTC
NA,NA,TRBV18,TRBJ2-7,CASSPQTAQQYF,TGTGCCAGCTCACCACAGACAGCCCAGCAGTACTTC
NA,NA,TRBV24-1,TRBJ2-1,CATRGGGGIDNEQFF,TGTGCCACGCGGGGCGGAGGAGGGATCGACAATGAGCAGTTCTTC
NA,TRBD1,TRBV25-1,TRBJ1-6,CASRMGQGNSPLHF,TGTGCCAGCAGAATGGGACAGGGTAATTCACCCCTCCACTTT
NA,NA,TRBV23-1,TRBJ2-1,CASTDSYSYNEQFF,TGCGCCAGCACTGACTCATACTCCTACAATGAGCAGTTCTTC
NA,NA,TRBV14,TRBJ2-1,CASSQAGVNEQFF,TGTGCCAGCAGCCAAGCCGGGGTGAATGAGCAGTTCTTC
NA,NA,TRBV11-3,TRBJ2-7,CASSLGRDQGGSYEQYF,TGTGCCAGCAGCTTAGGGCGGGATCAGGGTGGGTCCTACGAGCAGTACTTC
NA,NA,TRBV30,TRBJ2-7,CAWSQGSAYEQYF,TGTGCCTGGAGTCAAGGCAGCGCTTACGAGCAGTACTTC
NA,NA,TRBV15,TRBJ2-5,CATSRGTGLETQYF,TGTGCCACCAGCAGAGGTACAGGGCTAGAGACCCAGTACTTC
NA,TRBD1,TRBV9,TRBJ1-1,CASSPTGKERTEAFF,TGTGCCAGCAGCCCGACAGGGAAGGAGAGAACTGAAGCTTTCTTT
NA,TRBD2,TRBV10-1,TRBJ2-3,CASSESWLAGSTDTQYF,TGCGCCAGCAGTGAGTCATGGCTAGCGGGGAGCACAGATACGCAGTATTTT
NA,NA,TRBV10-3,TRBJ1-3,CAIRSSGNTIYF,TGTGCCATCAGGAGCTCTGGAAACACCATATATTTT
NA,NA,TRBV3-1/TRBV3-2,TRBJ2-2,CASSQNYWNTGELFF,TGTGCCAGCAGCCAGAACTACTGGAATACCGGGGAGCTGTTTTTT
once,NA,TRBV7-3,TRBJ2-1,CASAEGGYNEQFF,TGTGCCAGCGCCGAAGGCGGCTACAATGAGCAGTTCTTC
NA,NA,TRBV7-9,TRBJ1-2,CASSINSGVSGYTF,TGTGCCAGCAGCATTAATTCAGGGGTCTCGGGATACACCTTC
once,TRBD2,TRBV7-9,TRBJ2-1,CASSSNLAGWVRNEQFF,TGTGCCAGCAGCTCAAATTTAGCGGGATGGGTAAGGAATGAGCAGTTCTTC
NA,TRBD1,TRBV19,TRBJ2-1,CASKAGGLQTSSYNEQFF,TGTGCCAGTAAGGCAGGGGGCTTACAAACGAGCTCCTACAATGAGCAGTTCTTC
NA,NA,TRBV3-1/TRBV3-2,TRBJ1-2,CASSQGQDYGYTF,TGTGCCAGCAGCCAAGGACAGGACTATGGCTACACCTTC
few,TRBD1,TRBV27,TRBJ1-2,CASRPRDRANYGYTF,TGTGCCAGCCGACCTCGGGACAGAGCTAACTATGGCTACACCTTC
NA,NA,TRBV10-3,TRBJ2-5,CAISAATGLQETQYF,TGTGCCATCAGTGCCGCAACAGGGCTTCAAGAGACCCAGTACTTC
NA,NA,TRBV4-3,TRBJ1-2,CASSQDRGTHGYTF,TGCGCCAGCAGCCAAGATCGGGGGACTCATGGCTACACCTTC
NA,TRBD2,TRBV5-4,TRBJ2-2,CASSLTGTSVGTGELFF,TGTGCCAGCAGCTTAACGGGCACTAGCGTAGGCACCGGGGAGCTGTTTTTT
NA,TRBD1,TRBV2,TRBJ2-2,CASSSTGAGELFF,TGTGCCAGCAGCTCCACAGGGGCCGGGGAGCTGTTTTTT